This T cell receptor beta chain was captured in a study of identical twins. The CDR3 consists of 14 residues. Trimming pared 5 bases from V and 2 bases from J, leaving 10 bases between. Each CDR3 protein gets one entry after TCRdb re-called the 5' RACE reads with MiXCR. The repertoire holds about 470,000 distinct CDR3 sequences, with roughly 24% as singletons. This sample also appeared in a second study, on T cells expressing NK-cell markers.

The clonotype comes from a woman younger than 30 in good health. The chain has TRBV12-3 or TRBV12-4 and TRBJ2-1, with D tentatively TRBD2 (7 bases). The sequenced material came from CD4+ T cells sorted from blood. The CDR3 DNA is TGTGCCAGCAGTGGGGGGGCTGCCTACAATGAGCAGTTCTTC. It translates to CASSGGAAYNEQFF.